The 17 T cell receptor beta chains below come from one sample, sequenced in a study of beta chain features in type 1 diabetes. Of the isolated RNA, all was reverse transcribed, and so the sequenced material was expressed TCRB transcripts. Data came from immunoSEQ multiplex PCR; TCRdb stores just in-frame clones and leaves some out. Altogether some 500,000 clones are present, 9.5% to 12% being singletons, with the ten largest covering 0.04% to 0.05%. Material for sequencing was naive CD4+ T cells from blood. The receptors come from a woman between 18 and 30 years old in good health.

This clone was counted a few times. The CDR3 sequence: CACSSGTSEYNEQFF. The CDR3 DNA sequence: TGTGCCTGCTCTTCCGGGACTAGCGAATACAATGAGCAGTTCTTC. V and J are TRBV30 and TRBJ2-1; 10 bases match TRBD2. Germline-derived CDR1 and CDR2 are GTSNPN and SVGIG (reference sequence). V lost 6 bases, J lost 4 bases, and 9 bases stayed unmatched. The CDR3 contains 15 residues. The full variable domain, completed using reference TRBV30 and TRBJ2-1, is SQTIHQWPATLVQPVGSPLSLECTVEGTSNPNLYWYRQAAGRGLQLLFYSVGIGQISSEVPQNLSASRPQDRQFILSSKKLLLSDSGFYLCACSSGTSEYNEQFFGPGTRLTVL.

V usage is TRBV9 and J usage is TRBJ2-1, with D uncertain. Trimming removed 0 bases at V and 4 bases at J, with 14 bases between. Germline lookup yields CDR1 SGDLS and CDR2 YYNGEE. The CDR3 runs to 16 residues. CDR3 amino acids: CASSVEGGTLYNEQFF. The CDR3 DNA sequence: TGTGCCAGCAGCGTAGAAGGCGGCACGCTATACAATGAGCAGTTCTTC.

This chain's CDR3 is CASSLVVNEQFF. DNA of the CDR3: TGTGCCAGCAGCTTGGTAGTCAATGAGCAGTTCTTC. The chain recombines TRBV7-9 with TRBJ2-1; D remains unclear. In germline, CDR1 is SEHNR, CDR2 FQNEAQ (reference sequence). V dropped 3 bases and J dropped 6 bases, with 6 bases sitting between them. The CDR3 spans 12 residues.

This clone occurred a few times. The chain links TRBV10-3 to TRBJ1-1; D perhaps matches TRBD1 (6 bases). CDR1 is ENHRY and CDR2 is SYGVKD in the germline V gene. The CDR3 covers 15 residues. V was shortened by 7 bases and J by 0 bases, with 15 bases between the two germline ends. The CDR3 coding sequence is TGTGCCATCAATCGGAAGGGACAAGTGAACACTGAAGCTTTCTTT. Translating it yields CAINRKGQVNTEAFF.

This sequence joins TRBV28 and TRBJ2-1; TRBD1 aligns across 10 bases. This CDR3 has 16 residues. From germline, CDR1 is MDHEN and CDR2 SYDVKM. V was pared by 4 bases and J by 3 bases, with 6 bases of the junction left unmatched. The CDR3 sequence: CASSSTRDRGYNEQFF. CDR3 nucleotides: TGTGCCAGCAGTTCCACTCGGGACAGGGGCTACAATGAGCAGTTCTTC.

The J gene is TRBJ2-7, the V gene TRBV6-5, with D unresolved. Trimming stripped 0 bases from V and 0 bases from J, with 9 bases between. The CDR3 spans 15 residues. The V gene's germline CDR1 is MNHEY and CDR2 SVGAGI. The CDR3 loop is CASSYSRGSSYEQYV. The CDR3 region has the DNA TGTGCCAGCAGTTACTCAAGAGGCAGCTCCTACGAGCAGTACGTC.

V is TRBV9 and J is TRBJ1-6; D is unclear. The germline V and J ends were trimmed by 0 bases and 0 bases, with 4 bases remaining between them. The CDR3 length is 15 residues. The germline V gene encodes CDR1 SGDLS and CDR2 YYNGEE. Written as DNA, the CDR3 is TGTGCCAGCAGCGTAGGGCCCTCCTATAATTCACCCCTCCACTTT. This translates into CASSVGPSYNSPLHF.

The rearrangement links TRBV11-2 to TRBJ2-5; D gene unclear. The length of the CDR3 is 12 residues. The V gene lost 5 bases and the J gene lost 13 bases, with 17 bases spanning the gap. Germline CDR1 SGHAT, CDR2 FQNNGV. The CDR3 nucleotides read TGTGCCAGCAGCCCCAATAGTGGGGAAAGGTACTTC. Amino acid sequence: CASSPNSGERYF.

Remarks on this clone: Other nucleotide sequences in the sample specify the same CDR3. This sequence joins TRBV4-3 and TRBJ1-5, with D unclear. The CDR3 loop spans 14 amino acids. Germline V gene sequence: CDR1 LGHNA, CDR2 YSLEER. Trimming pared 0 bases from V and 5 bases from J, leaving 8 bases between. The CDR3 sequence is CASSQDLGDQPQHF. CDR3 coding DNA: TGCGCCAGCAGCCAAGATCTAGGCGATCAGCCCCAGCATTTT.

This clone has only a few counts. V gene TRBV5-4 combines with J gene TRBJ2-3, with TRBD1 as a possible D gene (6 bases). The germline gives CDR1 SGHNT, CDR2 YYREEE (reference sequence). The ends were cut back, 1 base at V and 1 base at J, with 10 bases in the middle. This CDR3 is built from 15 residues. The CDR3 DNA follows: TGTGCCAGCAGCTTGATCGCAGGGGGCACAGATACGCAGTATTTT. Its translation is CASSLIAGGTDTQYF.

The CDR3 sequence: CASSLGLGLKNQPQHF. The CDR3 bases are TGTGCCAGCAGCTTAGGCCTCGGGTTAAAAAATCAGCCCCAGCATTTT. The chain joins TRBV13 to TRBJ1-5; unclear D gene. Germline CDR1 and CDR2: PRHDT and FYEKMQ (reference sequence). This CDR3 is built from 16 residues. V lost 0 bases, J lost 4 bases, and 13 bases lay in between.

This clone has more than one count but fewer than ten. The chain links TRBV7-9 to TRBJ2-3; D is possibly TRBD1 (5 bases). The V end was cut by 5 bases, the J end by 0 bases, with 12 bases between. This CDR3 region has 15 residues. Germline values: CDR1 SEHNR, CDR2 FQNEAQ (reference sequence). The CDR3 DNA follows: TGTGCCAGCAGCGCACGGACATTTAGCACAGATACGCAGTATTTT. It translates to CASSARTFSTDTQYF.

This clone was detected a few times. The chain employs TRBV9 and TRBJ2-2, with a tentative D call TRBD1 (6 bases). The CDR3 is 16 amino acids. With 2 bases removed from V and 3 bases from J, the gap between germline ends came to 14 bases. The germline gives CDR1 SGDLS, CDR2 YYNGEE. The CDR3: CASSVLAGADTGELFF. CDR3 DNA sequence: TGTGCCAGCAGCGTTCTGGCAGGGGCGGACACCGGGGAGCTGTTTTTT.

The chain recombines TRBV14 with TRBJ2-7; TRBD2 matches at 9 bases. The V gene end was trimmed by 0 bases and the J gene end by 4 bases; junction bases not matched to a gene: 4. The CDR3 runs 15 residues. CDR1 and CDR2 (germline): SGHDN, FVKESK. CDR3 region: CASSQDRLAGYEQYF. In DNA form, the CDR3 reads TGTGCCAGCAGCCAAGATCGCCTAGCGGGATACGAGCAGTACTTC.

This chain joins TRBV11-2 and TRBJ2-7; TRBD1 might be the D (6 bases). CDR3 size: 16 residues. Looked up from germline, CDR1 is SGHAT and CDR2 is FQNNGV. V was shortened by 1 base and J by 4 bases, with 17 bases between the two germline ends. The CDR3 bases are TGTGCCAGCAGCTTAGCACCTCGACAGGCGATATACGAGCAGTACTTC. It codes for CASSLAPRQAIYEQYF.

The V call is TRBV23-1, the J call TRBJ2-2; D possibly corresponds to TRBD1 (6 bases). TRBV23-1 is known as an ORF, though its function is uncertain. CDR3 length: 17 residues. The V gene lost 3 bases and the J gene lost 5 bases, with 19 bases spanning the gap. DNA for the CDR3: TGCGCCAGCAGTCACATCCCAACAGGGTCACGGACCGGGGAGCTGTTTTTT. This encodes CASSHIPTGSRTGELFF.

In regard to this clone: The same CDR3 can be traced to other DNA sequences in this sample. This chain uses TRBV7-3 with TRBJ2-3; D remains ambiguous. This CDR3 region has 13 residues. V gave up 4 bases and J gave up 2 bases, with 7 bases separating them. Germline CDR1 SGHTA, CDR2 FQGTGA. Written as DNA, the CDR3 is TGTGCCAGCAGCTCGCGCCCCACAGATACGCAGTATTTT. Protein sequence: CASSSRPTDTQYF.